This T cell receptor (beta chain) was documented in a study of cytomegalovirus exposure and HLA in healthy donors. Study-wide context: Early on, a data release was issued that held some 85 million unique TCRs from HLA-typed donors.

V lost 2 bases and J lost 6; bases outside the gene matches: 10. Germline V gene sequence: CDR1 SGDLS, CDR2 YYNGEE. This CDR3 region has 16 residues. The PCR contained 60 Vbeta and 13 Jbeta primers. The data were produced by immunoSEQ multiplex PCR, yet TCRdb's version contains in-frame clones alone and is incomplete. The repertoire holds over 150,000 clones, with more than 70% as singletons. Regarding the study as a whole: At a 0.05 false discovery rate, a later analysis found 18,000 or so TCR beta sequences to be associated with HLA alleles. Roughly even sequencing depth across donors was the assumption behind the presence/absence analyses. Prediction of most subjects' HLA-A and HLA-B alleles by TCR beta sequences was reportedly accurate.

This clone was recorded once. Antigen unknown. The sequencing input was PBMCs. The source is a woman between 35 and 50 years old in good health and CMV-seropositive. This rearrangement joins TRBV9 to TRBJ2-3; 9 nucleotides agree with TRBD2. The CDR3 DNA reads TGTGCCAGCAGCGTCTCTGGCAGGGCGGGGGGGGATACGCAGTATTTT. Amino acids: CASSVSGRAGGDTQYF.